Following are 11 T cell receptor beta chains from one sample sequenced in a study of blood T cell repertoires in COVID-19. Repertoires were generated with immunoSEQ multiplex PCR, while TCRdb's copy carries only in-frame clones and drops some. The table has some 130,000 clones, around 80% seen once. The sample comprised peripheral blood. All receptors derive from a woman older than 75 with acute or convalescent COVID-19.

The chain links TRBV7-2 to TRBJ2-3; D remains unclear. Germline V gene data show CDR1 as SGHTA and CDR2 as FQGNSA. V lost 0 bases to trimming and J lost 2 bases, with 6 bases between them. The CDR3 is 14 amino acids. The CDR3 here is CASSLAQVTDTQYF. For the CDR3, the DNA is TGTGCCAGCAGCTTAGCGCAGGTCACAGATACGCAGTATTTT. Full variable domain (outside the CDR3, taken from reference TRBV7-2 and TRBJ2-3): GAGVSQSPSNKVTEKGKDVELRCDPISGHTALYWYRQSLGQGLEFLIYFQGNSAPDKSGLPSDRFSAERTGGSVSTLTIQRTQQEDSAVYLCASSLAQVTDTQYFGPGTRLTVL.

The chain links TRBV6-2 or TRBV6-3 to TRBJ1-3; TRBD1 aligns across 8 bases. CDR3 length: 17 residues. Trimming removed 5 bases from V and 0 bases from J; junction bases left unmatched: 9. The germline V gene has CDR1 MNHEY and CDR2 SVGEGT. In DNA, the CDR3 is TGTGCCAGCAGTCTGCGACAGGGGACGTACTCTGGAAACACCATATATTTT. Its translation is CASSLRQGTYSGNTIYF.

The CDR3 nucleotides read TGCGCCAGCAGCTTGGATGAGTCACGAGGCTACACCTTC. Protein product: CASSLDESRGYTF. The chain couples TRBV5-1 to TRBJ1-2; D is uncertain. The germline V gene encodes CDR1 SGHRS and CDR2 YFSETQ. Trimming left V 0 bases short and J 8 bases short, with 11 bases between. The CDR3 extends over 13 amino acids.

V is TRBV5-4 and J is TRBJ2-3, with TRBD2 identical over 8 bases. V lost 4 bases, J lost 0 bases, and 4 bases stayed unmatched. CDR1 is SGHNT, CDR2 YYREEE, per germline (reference sequence). This CDR3 region has 15 residues. The CDR3 sequence: CASSLSGTSTDTQYF. The CDR3 nucleotides are TGTGCCAGCAGCCTTAGCGGGACTAGCACAGATACGCAGTATTTT.

The chain carries TRBV5-4 and TRBJ2-7, with 11 bases matching TRBD2. The V and J ends lost 3 bases and 3 bases, in that order; junction bases with no gene match: 8. Germline CDR1 is SGHNT and CDR2 is YYREEE (reference sequence). The CDR3 length is 16 residues. The CDR3 region is CASSSLTSGTFYEQYF. The DNA of the CDR3 is TGTGCCAGCAGCTCTCTGACTAGCGGGACTTTCTACGAGCAGTACTTC.

The CDR3 here is CASSSTGTSLYEQYF. In DNA, the CDR3 is TGTGCCAGCAGTTCAACCGGGACTAGCCTCTACGAGCAGTACTTC. V and J are TRBV28 and TRBJ2-7, with TRBD2 identical over 9 bases. Per germline, CDR1 MDHEN and CDR2 SYDVKM. The junction had 7 bases not matched to a gene; V was cut back by 4 bases and J by 3 bases. The CDR3 sequence is 15 residues long. Using reference TRBV28 and TRBJ2-7 for the parts outside the CDR3, the full variable domain is DVKVTQSSRYLVKRTGEKVFLECVQDMDHENMFWYRQDPGLGLRLIYFSYDVKMKEKGDIPEGYSVSREKKERFSLILESASTNQTSMYLCASSSTGTSLYEQYFGPGTRLTVT.

As for this clone: The limits of the CDR3 on the DNA are not certain, so only TCRdb's listed CDR3 is given. J is TRBJ2-7 and V is TRBV28; TRBD1, as called in the table, went unchecked against the DNA. The germline V gene encodes CDR1 MDHEN and CDR2 SYDVKM. Termini included, the CDR3 measures 15 amino acids. CDR3 sequence: CASSSSTGVRYEQYF.

The rearrangement links TRBV28 to TRBJ1-2, with 8 bases fitting TRBD1. Germline lookup yields CDR1 MDHEN and CDR2 SYDVKM. Losses at the gene ends were 6 bases for V and 1 base for J; bases not matched to a gene: 7. This CDR3 comprises 15 residues. The CDR3 region is CASRSTGGGNYGYTF. In DNA form, the CDR3 reads TGTGCCAGCAGATCTACAGGGGGGGGTAACTATGGCTACACCTTC.

This chain links TRBV7-9 with TRBJ2-2; possibly TRBD2 for D (6 bases). The germline CDR1 and CDR2 sequences are SEHNR and FQNEAQ (reference sequence). This CDR3 has 14 residues. Trimming shortened V by 5 bases and J by 6 bases, and 13 bases separated the two germline ends. CDR3 sequence: CASSAGGPPGELFF. As DNA, the CDR3 is TGTGCCAGCAGCGCCGGAGGGCCCCCCGGGGAGCTGTTTTTT.

A note on this clone: Germline is not matched at one junction end, which may reflect a read error. This chain links TRBV7-2 with TRBJ2-1; possible D gene TRBD1, 5 bases. From germline, CDR1 is SGHTA and CDR2 FQGNSA. The CDR3 sequence is 15 residues long. The CDR3 DNA follows: TGTGCCAGCAGCGATAGACAGAGCTCCCACAATGAGCAGTTCTTC. It codes for CASSDRQSSHNEQFF.

The sample holds one count of this clone. The chain employs TRBV2 and TRBJ2-3; tentatively, D is TRBD2 (5 bases). Germline V gene data show CDR1 as SNHLY and CDR2 as FYNNEI. The CDR3 runs to 14 residues. V was cut by 0 bases and J by 3 bases, with 7 bases left in between. The CDR3 DNA sequence: TGTGCCAGCAGTGAAGCGAGGAGGACAGATACGCAGTATTTT. Translated: CASSEARRTDTQYF.